One and the same sample provided the 4 T cell receptor beta chains below, sequenced in a study of T cells in Graves' hyperthyroidism and ophthalmopathy. The TCR beta CDR3 regions underwent amplification using RNA transcripts as the source. The HTBI primer set drove a first-round RT-PCR of the TCR CDR3. TCRdb ran MiXCR on the multiplex PCR reads and lists one entry per CDR3 protein. The sample includes 700,000 or so distinct CDR3 sequences, less than 20% seen only once; the top ten take approximately 8%. Sequencing used blood. The receptor source for this set is a man between 18 and 29 years old with Graves' hyperthyroidism.

In this sample, this clonotype turned up many times. The chain links TRBV20-1 to TRBJ2-7; D gene ambiguous. Trimming shortened V by 4 bases and J by 7 bases, and 20 bases separated the two germline ends. The CDR3 loop spans 14 amino acids. Germline V gives CDR1 DFQATT, CDR2 SNEGSKA (reference sequence). In DNA, the CDR3 is TGCAGTGCTACGGATTACCCCGCCGGTGAGGAGCAGTACTTC. Its protein is CSATDYPAGEEQYF.

This clonotype was seen repeatedly, ten times or more. The chain uses TRBV2 and TRBJ2-1, with D possibly being TRBD1 or TRBD2 (5 bases each). The CDR3 has 15 residues. Germline V CDR1 and CDR2: SNHLY, FYNNEI. Trimming removed 3 bases at V and 11 bases at J, with 20 bases between. In nucleotides, the CDR3 is TGTGCCAGCAGTGAGGGTGCGAGACGAGGGGCTAAGCAGTTCTTC. Amino acid sequence: CASSEGARRGAKQFF.

The CDR3 bases are TGTGCCAGCAGCCAACTACCGAGGGGGCGAGGCTACACCTTC. This translates into CASSQLPRGRGYTF. V gene TRBV11-2 combines with J gene TRBJ1-2; TRBD1 matches at 7 bases. The CDR3 spans 14 residues. The V gene end was trimmed by 5 bases and the J gene end by 8 bases; junction bases not matched to a gene: 11. The germline CDR1 and CDR2 sequences are SGHAT and FQNNGV.

Ten or more counts support this clonotype. The J gene is TRBJ1-1, the V gene TRBV18; D ambiguous. The CDR3 spans 14 residues. Trimming removed 3 bases at V and 5 bases at J, with 13 bases between. Germline assignment: CDR1 KGHSH and CDR2 LQKENI. The CDR3 is CASSPTGEWTEAFF. The CDR3, as DNA: TGTGCCAGCTCACCCACCGGGGAGTGGACTGAAGCTTTCTTT.